The present entry profiles one T cell receptor beta chain with its context. Only in-frame clones appear in the TCRdb table, and some are missing; sequencing was by immunoSEQ multiplex PCR. There are some 200,000 clones in the sample; 88% occur only once, and 6% lies in the top ten. From germline, CDR1 is MNHNY and CDR2 SVGAGI (reference sequence). This CDR3 comprises 14 residues. With V trimmed by 6 bases and J by 4 bases, 5 bases remained unmatched. This entry comes from a study of blood T cell repertoires in COVID-19. Study-level background: COVID-19 samples from acute and convalescent phases originated in the United States, Italy and Spain. T cells, B-cell-depleted T cells, or PBMCs supplied cDNA or gDNA.

The chain uses TRBV6-6 and TRBJ1-4; 7 bases are shared with TRBD1. This sequence originates from a man aged 40-55 years with active or convalescent COVID-19. The specimen sequenced was peripheral blood. CDR3 sequence (DNA): TGTGCCAGCAGAACAGGGGCTTTTAATGAAAAACTGTTTTTT. It codes for CASRTGAFNEKLFF.